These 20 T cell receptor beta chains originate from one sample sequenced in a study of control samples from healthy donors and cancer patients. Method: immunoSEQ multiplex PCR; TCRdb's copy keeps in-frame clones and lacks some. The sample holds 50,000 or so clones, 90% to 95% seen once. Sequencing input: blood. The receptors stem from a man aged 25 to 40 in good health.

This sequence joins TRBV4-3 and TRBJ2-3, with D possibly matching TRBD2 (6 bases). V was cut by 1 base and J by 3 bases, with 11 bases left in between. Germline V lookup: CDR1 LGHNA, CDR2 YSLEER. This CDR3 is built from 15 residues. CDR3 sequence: CASSQVPGVTDTQYF. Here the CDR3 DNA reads TGCGCCAGCAGCCAAGTGCCGGGAGTGACAGATACGCAGTATTTT.

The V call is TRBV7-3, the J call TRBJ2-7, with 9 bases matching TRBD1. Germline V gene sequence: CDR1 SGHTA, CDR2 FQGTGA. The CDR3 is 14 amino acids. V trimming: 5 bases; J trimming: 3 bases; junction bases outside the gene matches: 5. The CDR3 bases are TGTGCCAGCAGCATAAGGGGACAGGGCTACGAGCAGTACTTC. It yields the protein CASSIRGQGYEQYF.

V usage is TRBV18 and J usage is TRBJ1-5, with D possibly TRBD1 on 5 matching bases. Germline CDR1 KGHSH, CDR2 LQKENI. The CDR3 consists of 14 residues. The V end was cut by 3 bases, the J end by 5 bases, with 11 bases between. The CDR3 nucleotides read TGTGCCAGCTCACCGAACGCAGGGTATCAGCCCCAGCATTTT. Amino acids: CASSPNAGYQPQHF.

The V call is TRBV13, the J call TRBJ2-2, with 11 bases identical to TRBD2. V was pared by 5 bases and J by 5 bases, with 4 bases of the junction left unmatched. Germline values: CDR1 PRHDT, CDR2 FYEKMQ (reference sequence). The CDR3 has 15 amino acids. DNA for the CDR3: TGTGCCAGCAGCGCCACTAGCGGGAGAACCGGGGAGCTGTTTTTT. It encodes CASSATSGRTGELFF. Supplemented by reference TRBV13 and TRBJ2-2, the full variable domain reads AAGVIQSPRHLIKEKRETATLKCYPIPRHDTVYWYQQGPGQDPQFLISFYEKMQSDKGSIPDRFSAQQFSDYHSELNMSSLELGDSALYFCASSATSGRTGELFFGEGSRLTVL.

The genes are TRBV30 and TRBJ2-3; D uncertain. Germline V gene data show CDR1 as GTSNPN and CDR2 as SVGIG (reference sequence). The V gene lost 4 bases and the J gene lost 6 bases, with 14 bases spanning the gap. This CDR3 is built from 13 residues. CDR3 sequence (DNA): TGTGCCTGGAAGTCCAGCGCTAGGGATACGCAGTATTTT. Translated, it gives CAWKSSARDTQYF.

The CDR3 DNA sequence: TGTGCCAGCAGCTCCCTCGGGGGAGCTCCCCCTGGGGAGCTGTTTTTT. Its protein product is CASSSLGGAPPGELFF. The rearrangement joins TRBV6-2 or TRBV6-3 to TRBJ2-2, with a tentative D call TRBD2 (6 bases). There are 16 residues in the CDR3. The V end lost 6 bases, the J end lost 8 bases, and 22 bases lay between the germline ends. CDR1 MNHEY and CDR2 SVGEGT come from the germline V gene.

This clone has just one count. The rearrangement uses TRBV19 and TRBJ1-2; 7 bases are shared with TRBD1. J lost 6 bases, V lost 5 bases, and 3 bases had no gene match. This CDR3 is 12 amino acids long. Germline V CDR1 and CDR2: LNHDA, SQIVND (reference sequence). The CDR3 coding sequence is TGTGCCAGTAGTTACAGGGGCGATGGCTACACCTTC. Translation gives CASSYRGDGYTF.

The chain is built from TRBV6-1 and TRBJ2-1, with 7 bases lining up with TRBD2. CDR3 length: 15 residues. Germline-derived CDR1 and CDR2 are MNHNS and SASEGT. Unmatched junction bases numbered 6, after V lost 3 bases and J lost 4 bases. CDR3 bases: TGTGCCAGCAGTGACGGTACTAGCGAGTACAATGAGCAGTTCTTC. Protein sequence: CASSDGTSEYNEQFF.

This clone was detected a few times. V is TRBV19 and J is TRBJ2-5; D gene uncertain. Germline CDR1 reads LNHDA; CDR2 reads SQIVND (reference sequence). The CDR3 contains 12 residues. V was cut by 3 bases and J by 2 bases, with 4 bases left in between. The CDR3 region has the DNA TGTGCCAGTAGTATTGATCAAGAGACCCAGTACTTC. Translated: CASSIDQETQYF.

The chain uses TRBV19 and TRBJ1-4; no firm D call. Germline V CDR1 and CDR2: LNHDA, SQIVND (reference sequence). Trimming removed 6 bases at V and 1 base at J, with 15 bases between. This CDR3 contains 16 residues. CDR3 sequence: CASRTPAGITNEKLFF. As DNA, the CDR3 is TGTGCCAGTAGAACCCCAGCGGGAATAACTAATGAAAAACTGTTTTTT. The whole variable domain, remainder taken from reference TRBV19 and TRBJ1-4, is DGGITQSPKYLFRKEGQNVTLSCEQNLNHDAMYWYRQDPGQGLRLIYYSQIVNDFQKGDIAEGYSVSREKKESFPLTVTSAQKNPTAFYLCASRTPAGITNEKLFFGSGTQLSVL.

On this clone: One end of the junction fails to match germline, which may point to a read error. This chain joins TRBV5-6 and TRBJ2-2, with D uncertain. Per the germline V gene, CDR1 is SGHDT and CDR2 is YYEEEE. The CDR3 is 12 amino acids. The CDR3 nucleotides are TGTGCCAGCAGCCTGAACGCCGGGGAGCTGTTTTTT. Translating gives CASSLNAGELFF.

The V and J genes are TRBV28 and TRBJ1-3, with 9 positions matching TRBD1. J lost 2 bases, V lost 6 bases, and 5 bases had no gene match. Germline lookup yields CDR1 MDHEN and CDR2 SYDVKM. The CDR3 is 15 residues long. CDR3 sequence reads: CASSRQGGTGNTIYF. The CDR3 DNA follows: TGTGCCAGCAGCCGACAGGGGGGAACTGGAAACACCATATATTTT.

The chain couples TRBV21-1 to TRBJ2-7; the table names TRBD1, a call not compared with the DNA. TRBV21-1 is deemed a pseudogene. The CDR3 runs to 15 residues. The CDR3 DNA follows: TGTGCCAGCAGCTTCCGGGACAGGGGGACCTACGAGCAGTACTTC. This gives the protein CASSFRDRGTYEQYF.

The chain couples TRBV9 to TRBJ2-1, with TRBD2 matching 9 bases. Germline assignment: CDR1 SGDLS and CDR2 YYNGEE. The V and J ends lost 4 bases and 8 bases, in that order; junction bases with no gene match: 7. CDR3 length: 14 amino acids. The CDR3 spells CASSFSGRGDEQFF. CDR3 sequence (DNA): TGTGCCAGCAGCTTTAGCGGGAGAGGCGATGAGCAGTTCTTC.

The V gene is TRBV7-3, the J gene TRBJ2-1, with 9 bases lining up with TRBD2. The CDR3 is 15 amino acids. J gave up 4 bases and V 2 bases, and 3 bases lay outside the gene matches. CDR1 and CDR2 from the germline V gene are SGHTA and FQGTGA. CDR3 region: CASSLSSGAYNEQFF. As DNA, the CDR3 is TGTGCCAGCAGCTTATCTAGCGGGGCTTACAATGAGCAGTTCTTC.

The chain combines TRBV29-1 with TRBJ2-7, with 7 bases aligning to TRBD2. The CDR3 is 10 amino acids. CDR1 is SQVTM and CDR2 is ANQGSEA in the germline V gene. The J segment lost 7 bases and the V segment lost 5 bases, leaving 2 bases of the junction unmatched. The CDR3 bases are TGCAGCGTTCAGGGAGGGGAGCAGTACTTC. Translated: CSVQGGEQYF.

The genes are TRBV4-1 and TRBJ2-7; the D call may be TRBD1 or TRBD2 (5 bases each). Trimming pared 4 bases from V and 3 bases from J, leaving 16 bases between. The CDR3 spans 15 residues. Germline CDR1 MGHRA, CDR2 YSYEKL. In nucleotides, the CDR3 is TGCGCCAGCAGCCCCCGGGACCTTAGAAACTACGAGCAGTACTTC. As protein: CASSPRDLRNYEQYF.

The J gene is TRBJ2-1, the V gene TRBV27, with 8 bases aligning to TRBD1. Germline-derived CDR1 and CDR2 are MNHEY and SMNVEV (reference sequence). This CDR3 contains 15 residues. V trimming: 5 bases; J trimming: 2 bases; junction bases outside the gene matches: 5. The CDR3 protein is CASSRDRGPYNEQFF. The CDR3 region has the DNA TGTGCCAGCAGTCGAGACAGGGGTCCCTACAATGAGCAGTTCTTC.

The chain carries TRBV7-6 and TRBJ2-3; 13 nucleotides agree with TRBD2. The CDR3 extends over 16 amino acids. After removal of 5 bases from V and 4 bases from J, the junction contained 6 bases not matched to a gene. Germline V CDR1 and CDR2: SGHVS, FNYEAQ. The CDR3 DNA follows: TGTGCCAGCAGCCCCGGACTAGCGGGAGTTCCAGATACGCAGTATTTT. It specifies CASSPGLAGVPDTQYF.

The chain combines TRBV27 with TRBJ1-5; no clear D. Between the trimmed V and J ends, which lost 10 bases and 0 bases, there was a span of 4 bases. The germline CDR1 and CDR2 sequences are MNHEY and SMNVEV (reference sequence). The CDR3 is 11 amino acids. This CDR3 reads CAIYSNQPQHF. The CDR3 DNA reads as TGTGCCATCTATAGCAATCAGCCCCAGCATTTT.